This T cell receptor beta chain comes out of a study of control samples from healthy donors and cancer patients. Only in-frame clones appear in the TCRdb table, and some are missing; sequencing was by immunoSEQ multiplex PCR. The sample contains about 130,000 clones, approximately 90% of which appear only once. Looked up from germline, CDR1 is LGHNT and CDR2 is FRNRAP. J was trimmed by 9 bases and V by 6 bases; bases with no gene match: 12. The CDR3 runs 14 residues. The sequence was obtained from a man aged 50-60 years in good health. What was sequenced was blood. J is TRBJ2-3 and V is TRBV12-5; 7 bases map to TRBD2. The CDR3 loop is CASGAGLTQITQYF. As DNA, the CDR3 is TGTGCTAGTGGGGCGGGACTAACACAGATAACGCAGTATTTT.